The sequence of this T cell receptor beta chain was determined in a study of blood T cell repertoires in COVID-19 (TCRdb year 2020). Describing the broader study: Collaborator samples came from the United States, Italy and Spain and covered acute and convalescent phases of COVID-19. The material from the prospective study consisted of cDNA or gDNA derived from T cells, B-cell-depleted T cells, or PBMCs. Deeply sampled blood TCRbeta repertoires from subjects exposed to, actively infected with, or recovered from COVID-19 were included in the dataset. Where available, HLA class I and class II types were obtained from metadata supplied by the sample provider rather than from assay-based typing. The repertoires were released in a freely available public database meant as a resource for research on the immune response to SARS-CoV-2. The sample metadata nearly always contained a de-identified subject ID, COVID-19 status, age in years and sex. Samples were obtained from the ongoing ImmuneRACE study (first 160 participants) and from some 1,300 subjects provided by 6 global collaborators.

Samples from volunteer blood donors who had recovered from COVID-19 were contributed by a second Seattle source. Each collaborating institution followed its own protocols to collect whole blood in K2EDTA tubes. For TCRbeta analysis, collaborators shipped samples in one of three forms: frozen whole blood, isolated PBMCs, or DNA extracted from either of those sample types. The immunoSEQ Assay, a bias-controlled multiplex PCR, was used to amplify TCRbeta CDR3 regions from genomic DNA. On the study's bioinformatics: The number of nucleated cells in each sample was estimated by amplification of reference gene primers within the assay. To quantify the absolute abundance of each unique TCRbeta CDR3 rearrangement, sequence reads were collapsed and filtered. For each sample, productive Simpson clonality was calculated by taking the square root of Simpson's diversity index across productive rearrangements. The immuneACCESS repertoire file appears here via TCRdb, limited to in-frame rearrangements. These files lack a portion of the clones; in checked studies, under half of the deficit traces to unresolved V genes, and the cause of the others is not known. V and J calls and clone size come straight from that table; D and trimming were deduced from the DNA. A total of about 350,000 clones appear in this sample, about 93% of them only once. Clones ranked in the top ten supply roughly 3.5% of the sample.

General conclusions and limits of the study: The quantity of clinical and demographic metadata differed by source and by participant and was supplied without curation.

CDR1 MNHEY and CDR2 SVGAGI are derived from the germline V gene. CDR3 length: 15 amino acids, cysteine to phenylalanine. The sequence is cut down to CDR3 DNA, 45 bases in frame from base 1. V gives up 0 bases and J gives up 2 bases, and the segment between their germline ends measures 8 bases. On this clone itself: The clone's antigen remains unknown. No clone much larger than this one lies a single base away; base qualities are absent.

The sample was peripheral blood. The TCR was taken from a woman aged 18-29 years who had recovered from COVID-19. The chain employs TRBV6-5 and TRBJ2-1; the D region possibly corresponds to TRBD2 (5 bases align). The DNA reads as follows: TGTGCCAGCAGTTACTCGAGGGCTACCTACAATGAGCAGTTCTTC. It encodes CASSYSRATYNEQFF.